This record concerns one TCR beta chain sequence. CDR1 is MDHEN and CDR2 is SYDVKM in the germline V gene. The CDR3 extends over 16 amino acids. Trimming took off 2 bases at V and 2 bases at J, with 14 bases between the two ends. The source of the sample is a study of blood T cell repertoires in COVID-19. Overall study: Samples of COVID-19 (acute and convalescent) were obtained from the United States, Italy and Spain. PBMCs, B-cell-depleted T cells, or T cells provided the cDNA or gDNA that made up the material.

As processed by the authors: Cell counts per sample came from amplifying reference gene primers. Method: immunoSEQ multiplex PCR; TCRdb's copy keeps in-frame clones and lacks some. For V, J and clone size, that table is used; D and trimming come from the DNA. The sample holds about 290,000 clones; approximately 88% are singletons and the top ten take 0.94%. This chain connects TRBV28 to TRBJ2-3, with D possibly matching TRBD2 (5 bases). This clonotype was sampled from a woman in her thirties or forties who had recovered from COVID-19. Input material: peripheral blood. CDR3 protein: CASSLNPASTTDTQYF. The CDR3 DNA reads TGTGCCAGCAGTTTAAATCCGGCTAGCACCACAGATACGCAGTATTTT.